This T cell receptor (beta chain) came from a study of cytomegalovirus exposure and HLA in healthy donors. The V and J ends lost 5 bases and 3 bases, in that order; junction bases with no gene match: 3. The V gene's germline CDR1 is MNHEY and CDR2 SMNVEV (reference sequence). This CDR3 contains 13 residues. About this clone itself: The antigen remains unidentified.

The PCR ran on 60 Vbeta and 13 Jbeta primers. Libraries were prepared by immunoSEQ multiplex PCR; TCRdb keeps only in-frame clonotypes and omits some of them. This table holds about 94,000 clones, 7.5% to 8.5% found once. Study conclusions and caveats: TCR beta V segments were, for the most part, productive about 87% or about 30% of the time in an earlier analysis. According to reports, the classifier identified cytomegalovirus status with high specificity and sensitivity.

The receptor was isolated from a man aged 50 or older in good health and CMV-seronegative. V usage is TRBV27 and J usage is TRBJ1-1; 7 positions agree with TRBD1. Sequences were obtained from PBMCs. The DNA of the CDR3 is TGTGCCAGCAGTGAGGGGGCGCACACTGAAGCTTTCTTT. Protein sequence: CASSEGAHTEAFF.